This record concerns one TCR beta chain sequence. Its antigen remains unknown. Losses at the gene ends were 5 bases for V and 5 bases for J; bases not matched to a gene: 7. CDR3 length: 14 residues. Per germline, CDR1 SGHVS and CDR2 FNYEAQ. This sample is part of a study of molecular identifiers for immune sequencing clone quantification. Background on the study: With replicates, the RNA of approximately 22,000 or 94,000 naive CD8 cells was split five ways and four were sequenced.

Whole-study results and caveats: Clones with over 20 RNA copies captured over 98% of effector molecules but under 1% of naive ones.

Sorted naive CD8 T cells were those defined as CD8+CD4-CCR7+CD45RA+. TCRdb reprocessed the PCR reads with MiXCR, giving one entry per CDR3 protein. The table lists 80,000 to 130,000 distinct CDR3 sequences, about 35% of them singletons. This receptor was identified in a human donor in good health. Some libraries in this study had Jurkat cell RNA spiked in. Material for sequencing was naive CD8+ T cells from blood, with Jurkat cell RNA spiked in. The subset here: FACS-sorted CD8+CD4-CCR7+CD45RA+ naive T cells. This rearrangement joins TRBV7-6 to TRBJ2-3, with 7 bases identical to TRBD2. The CDR3 sequence: CASSQGGGVDTQYF. For the CDR3, the DNA is TGTGCCAGCAGCCAGGGCGGGGGAGTAGATACGCAGTATTTT.